A selection of T cell receptor beta chains follows, all from one sample in a study of cytomegalovirus exposure and HLA in healthy donors. The protocol was immunoSEQ multiplex PCR, while the TCRdb copy is restricted to in-frame clones and leaves out a portion. The sample has around 39,000 clones; around 60% are singletons. The sequenced sample consisted of PBMCs. The receptors shown here come from a human donor in good health. CDR3s include the opening cysteine and the closing phenylalanine or tryptophan. The order of the fields is D gene, clone size, V gene, J gene, CDR3 protein, CDR3 DNA. D genes are given only for firm matches. Expanded clones get a size class; other rows say once, few or many, or leave the size out.

>TRBD2|-|TRBV7-4|TRBJ2-7
CVAGAYEQYF
TGTGTTGCGGGGGCCTACGAGCAGTACTTC
>-|-|TRBV2|TRBJ2-7
CASTRGGAGEQYF
TGTGCCAGCACGAGAGGCGGCGCGGGCGAGCAGTACTTC
>-|-|TRBV11-2|TRBJ2-3
CASSPQLRDTQYF
TGTGCCAGCAGCCCTCAACTACGCGATACGCAGTATTTT
>-|-|TRBV20-1|TRBJ2-4
CSAEQNIQYF
TGCAGTGCAGAACAGAACATTCAGTACTTC
>-|few|TRBV5-1|TRBJ2-1
CASSLRSEGPYNEQFF
TGCGCCAGCAGCCTCCGTTCCGAGGGCCCTTACAATGAGCAGTTCTTC
>-|-|TRBV7-9|TRBJ1-2
CASSLVVLRQGRGYTF
TGTGCCAGCAGCTTAGTAGTTCTTAGGCAGGGCCGAGGCTACACCTTC
>-|-|TRBV9|TRBJ2-7
CASSEGLSYEQYF
TGTGCCAGCAGCGAGGGACTTTCCTACGAGCAGTACTTC
>TRBD1|-|TRBV5-1|TRBJ1-1
CASSPRQGEEYTEAFF
TGCGCCAGCAGCCCGAGACAGGGGGAAGAATACACTGAAGCTTTCTTT
>TRBD1|few|TRBV6-5|TRBJ2-7
CASRPGGSYEQYF
TGTGCCAGCAGGCCAGGGGGCTCGTACGAGCAGTACTTC
>-|few|TRBV23-1|TRBJ1-5
CASSHDCRGKQPQHF
TGCGCCAGCAGTCACGACTGCCGGGGGAAACAGCCCCAGCATTTT